A few counts support the clone carrying this T cell receptor (beta chain). In germline, CDR1 is DFQATT, CDR2 SNEGSKA (reference sequence). The CDR3 spans 14 residues. The V and J ends lost 2 bases and 5 bases, in that order; junction bases with no gene match: 6. This sample was taken from a study of T-cell reconstitution after alpha-beta-depleted transplantation in children. Molecular barcoding with unique molecular identifiers was used for the TCRbeta library. From the PCR reads, TCRdb called clonotypes with MiXCR, one entry per CDR3 protein. The sample has over 200,000 distinct CDR3 sequences; about 15% are singletons.

The sequence derives from a male patient between 2 and 9 years old who had a stem cell transplant for acute lymphoblastic leukemia, so the T cells may come from the graft donor. The V call is TRBV20-1, the J call TRBJ2-7; 10 bases line up with TRBD2. Sequencing was performed on PBMCs, mostly from graft donor cells, taken 360 days after TCRalphabeta/CD19-depleted stem cell transplant. The CDR3 spells CSARSGLAYHEQYF. In DNA, the CDR3 is TGCAGTGCTAGATCGGGACTAGCGTACCACGAGCAGTACTTC.